This is a list of T cell receptor beta chains from one sample in a study of identical twins. TCRdb itself ran the 5' RACE reads through MiXCR, one entry per CDR3 protein. The sample comprises around 570,000 distinct CDR3 sequences, roughly 9.5% of which are singletons, and roughly 3% rests with the top ten. These data were likewise used in another study, on yellow fever vaccine responses in identical twins.

Source material: PBMCs. The source is a woman younger than 30 in good health. Both conserved end residues are part of each CDR3. Each record gives: V gene, J gene, D gene, clone size, CDR3 DNA, CDR3 protein. D genes are given only for firm matches. The size field is filled for only some rows; it gives once, few, many or a size class.

TRBV7-2	TRBJ2-7	-	many	TGTGCCAGCAGCTTACGGCAGGGTGGCGAGCAGTACTTC	CASSLRQGGEQYF
TRBV29-1	TRBJ2-1	-	-	TGCAGCGTTTTTCCCCAATTACCGGGACCACGCTCCTACAATGAGCAGTTCTTC	CSVFPQLPGPRSYNEQFF
TRBV24-1	TRBJ2-7	-	many	TGTGCCACCAGTGAAGGGGCCGCCTACGAGCAGTACTTC	CATSEGAAYEQYF
TRBV12-3/TRBV12-4	TRBJ2-7	TRBD1	-	TGTGCCAGCAGTCCTTGGACAGGGTTGCAGTACTTC	CASSPWTGLQYF
TRBV7-9	TRBJ2-7	-	few	TGTGCCAGCAGCTTAGCATCGGCTGGCTACGAGCAGTACTTC	CASSLASAGYEQYF
TRBV7-2	TRBJ2-1	TRBD1	-	TGTGCCAGCAGTAAACAGGGGAACGACAATGAGCAGTTCTTC	CASSKQGNDNEQFF
TRBV20-1	TRBJ1-1	-	few	TGCAGTGCTAGAGAAGGGGTCACTGAAGCTTTCTTT	CSAREGVTEAFF
TRBV11-2	TRBJ2-5	TRBD2	many	TGTGCCAGCAGCTCTCGGACTAGCGGGGAGATCAACAGGCAGACCCAGTACTTC	CASSSRTSGEINRQTQYF
TRBV12-3/TRBV12-4	TRBJ2-7	-	many	TGTGCCAGCAGTTTAGGAGAAAGCTACGAGCAGTACTTC	CASSLGESYEQYF
TRBV12-3/TRBV12-4	TRBJ2-5	TRBD2	-	TGTACCATCAGCCTACCAAGATCAGCGGGAGGGGAGTCGGAGACCCAGTACTTC	CTISLPRSAGGESETQYF
TRBV6-6	TRBJ1-2	-	-	TGTGCCAGCAATTGGGACGAGGACTATGGCTACACCTTC	CASNWDEDYGYTF
TRBV5-6	TRBJ2-3	TRBD2	-	TGTGCCAGCAGCTTCGGGACTAGCGGGATAGATACGCAGTATTTT	CASSFGTSGIDTQYF
TRBV7-2	TRBJ2-5	TRBD2	few	TGTGCCAGCAGCACCCGGACTAGCGCCGGAAGGGGAGAGACCCAGTACTTC	CASSTRTSAGRGETQYF
TRBV29-1	TRBJ2-1	-	few	TGCAGCGTTGAAGATCTTCTTTACAATGAGCAGTTCTTC	CSVEDLLYNEQFF
TRBV4-1	TRBJ2-7	-	-	TGCGCCAGCAGCCAAACGCCACAGGGATCCTACGAGCAGTACTTC	CASSQTPQGSYEQYF
TRBV5-4	TRBJ2-7	TRBD1	-	TGTGCCAGCAGCTGGGGACAGGGATATGGTGAGCAGTACTTC	CASSWGQGYGEQYF
TRBV28	TRBJ2-7	-	few	TGTGCCAGCAGTTTATACACGCGGGGGCGAAGGTCCTACGAGCAGTACTTC	CASSLYTRGRRSYEQYF
TRBV27	TRBJ2-5	-	-	TGTGCCAGCAGTTGGTCTAGTATAAACCAAGAGACCCAGTACTTC	CASSWSSINQETQYF
TRBV20-1	TRBJ2-5	TRBD2	-	TGCAGTGCTAGAGCGTCACTAGCGGGACCCCCCGGACAAGAGACCCAGTACTTC	CSARASLAGPPGQETQYF
TRBV10-3	TRBJ2-3	TRBD1	many	TGTGCCATCAGTGTACAGGGGGCAGTCACAGATACGCAGTATTTT	CAISVQGAVTDTQYF
TRBV12-3/TRBV12-4	TRBJ2-7	TRBD1	-	TGTGCCAGCAGTCTAGACAGGGGGCCTGGGCACGAGCAGTACTTC	CASSLDRGPGHEQYF
TRBV7-2	TRBJ2-2	-	-	TGTGCCAGCAGAATCCCGGCTAGTGTCGGGGAGCTGTTTTTT	CASRIPASVGELFF
TRBV15	TRBJ2-7	TRBD1	many	TGTGCCACCAGCAGAGATGGGAGACAGGGCAGCTACGAGCAGTACTTC	CATSRDGRQGSYEQYF